These T cell receptor beta chains were read from a single sample in a study of T cells in Graves' hyperthyroidism and ophthalmopathy. TCRdb ran MiXCR on the multiplex PCR reads and lists one entry per CDR3 protein. Of hundreds of thousands of distinct CDR3 sequences listed, over 12% are singletons. The sequencing sample was made of blood. These TCRs come from a man aged 18 to 29 with Graves' ophthalmopathy. The CDR3 runs from the conserved cysteine through the conserved F or W. D genes are given only for firm matches. Clone size is given for some rows only: seen once, a few or many times, or a class if the clone is expanded.

v_call,j_call,clone_size,d_call,cdr3_aa,cdr3_nt
TRBV9,TRBJ2-3,.,TRBD2,CASSGPRGGSTDTQYF,TGTGCCAGCAGCGGCCCTCGCGGGGGGTCCACAGATACGCAGTATTTT
TRBV24-1,TRBJ1-1,few,TRBD1,CATSDTKTGSDTEAFF,TGTGCCACCAGTGATACTAAGACAGGGAGCGATACTGAAGCTTTCTTT
TRBV6-2/TRBV6-3,TRBJ2-5,many,.,CASSSYPLARGQETQYF,TGTGCCAGCAGTTCCTACCCTCTAGCTCGGGGCCAAGAGACCCAGTACTTC
TRBV18,TRBJ2-3,many,TRBD2,CASSPTGTSYEDTQYF,TGTGCCAGCTCACCGACCGGGACTAGTTATGAAGATACGCAGTATTTT
TRBV30,TRBJ2-7,few,TRBD1,CAWTRGHSYEQYF,TGTGCCTGGACGAGGGGGCACTCCTACGAGCAGTACTTC
TRBV19,TRBJ1-3,many,.,CATAEDSSPFSGNTIYF,TGTGCCACCGCCGAGGACAGTTCCCCTTTCTCTGGAAACACCATATATTTT
TRBV2,TRBJ2-1,many,.,CASSDSMVAVHSYNEQFF,TGTGCCAGCAGTGACTCTATGGTAGCGGTCCACTCCTACAATGAGCAGTTCTTC
TRBV9,TRBJ2-7,many,.,CASSPGPISYEQYF,TGTGCCAGCAGCCCAGGACCCATTTCCTACGAGCAGTACTTC
TRBV5-1,TRBJ2-1,many,TRBD1,CASSPGTGVKYNEQFF,TGCGCCAGCAGCCCAGGGACAGGCGTAAAATACAATGAGCAGTTCTTC
TRBV28,TRBJ2-7,many,TRBD2,CASRSFDEASGAYEQYF,TGTGCCAGCCGCAGTTTCGATGAGGCTAGCGGGGCCTACGAGCAGTACTTC
TRBV20-1,TRBJ2-3,few,TRBD1,CSAQIWGTGADTQYF,TGCAGTGCTCAGATCTGGGGGACAGGGGCAGATACGCAGTATTTT
TRBV3-1,TRBJ2-7,many,.,CASSPTKRYEQYF,TGTGCCAGCAGCCCCACGAAGCGCTACGAGCAGTACTTC
TRBV7-2,TRBJ1-2,.,.,CASSLVLGDYGYTF,TGTGCCAGCAGCTTAGTGTTAGGGGACTATGGCTACACCTTC
TRBV18,TRBJ1-1,many,TRBD1,CASTPGQGLTEAFF,TGTGCCAGCACCCCGGGACAGGGGTTGACTGAAGCTTTCTTT
TRBV20-1,TRBJ2-2,many,TRBD1,CSARGGLGTGAGRGTGELFF,TGCAGTGCTAGAGGGGGCCTAGGGACAGGGGCAGGTCGGGGCACCGGGGAGCTGTTTTTT
TRBV2,TRBJ1-2,few,.,CASSTGSFGYTF,TGTGCCAGCAGCACAGGGTCCTTTGGCTACACCTTC
TRBV11-2,TRBJ2-1,many,TRBD1,CASSLDLRGHNEQFF,TGTGCCAGCAGCTTAGATCTCAGGGGGCACAATGAGCAGTTCTTC
TRBV6-1,TRBJ2-6,.,.,CASIGSSGANVLTF,TGTGCCAGCATTGGTTCCTCTGGGGCCAACGTCCTGACTTTC
TRBV12-3/TRBV12-4,TRBJ2-6,few,TRBD2,CASSYGGGGGANVLTF,TGTGCCAGCAGTTACGGGGGGGGGGGGGGGGCCAACGTCCTGACTTTC
TRBV13,TRBJ2-7,few,TRBD2,CASGLAGESGEQYF,TGTGCCAGCGGGCTAGCGGGAGAATCGGGGGAGCAGTACTTC
TRBV3-1,TRBJ1-2,many,.,CASSLRGQLDGYTF,TGTGCCAGCAGCCTACGCGGTCAGCTAGATGGCTACACCTTC
TRBV6-1,TRBJ1-1,many,TRBD1,CASSEITGGSEAFF,TGTGCCAGCAGTGAAATAACAGGGGGCTCTGAAGCTTTCTTT
TRBV3-1,TRBJ2-1,many,TRBD2,CASSQGGLVYNEQFF,TGTGCCAGCAGCCAAGGGGGACTAGTTTACAATGAGCAGTTCTTC
TRBV3-1,TRBJ2-3,many,.,CASQDASSTDTQYF,TGTGCCAGTCAAGACGCATCTAGCACAGATACGCAGTATTTT
TRBV6-5,TRBJ2-1,.,TRBD2,CASSYGAGAGLFF,TGTGCCAGCAGTTACGGAGCGGGGGCAGGGCTGTTCTTC
TRBV20-1,TRBJ2-3,many,.,CSARLADFTDTQYF,TGCAGTGCTAGATTAGCGGATTTCACAGATACGCAGTATTTT
TRBV10-3,TRBJ2-3,many,TRBD2,CAISASGRDTDTQYF,TGTGCCATCAGTGCCAGCGGGAGGGACACAGATACGCAGTATTTT